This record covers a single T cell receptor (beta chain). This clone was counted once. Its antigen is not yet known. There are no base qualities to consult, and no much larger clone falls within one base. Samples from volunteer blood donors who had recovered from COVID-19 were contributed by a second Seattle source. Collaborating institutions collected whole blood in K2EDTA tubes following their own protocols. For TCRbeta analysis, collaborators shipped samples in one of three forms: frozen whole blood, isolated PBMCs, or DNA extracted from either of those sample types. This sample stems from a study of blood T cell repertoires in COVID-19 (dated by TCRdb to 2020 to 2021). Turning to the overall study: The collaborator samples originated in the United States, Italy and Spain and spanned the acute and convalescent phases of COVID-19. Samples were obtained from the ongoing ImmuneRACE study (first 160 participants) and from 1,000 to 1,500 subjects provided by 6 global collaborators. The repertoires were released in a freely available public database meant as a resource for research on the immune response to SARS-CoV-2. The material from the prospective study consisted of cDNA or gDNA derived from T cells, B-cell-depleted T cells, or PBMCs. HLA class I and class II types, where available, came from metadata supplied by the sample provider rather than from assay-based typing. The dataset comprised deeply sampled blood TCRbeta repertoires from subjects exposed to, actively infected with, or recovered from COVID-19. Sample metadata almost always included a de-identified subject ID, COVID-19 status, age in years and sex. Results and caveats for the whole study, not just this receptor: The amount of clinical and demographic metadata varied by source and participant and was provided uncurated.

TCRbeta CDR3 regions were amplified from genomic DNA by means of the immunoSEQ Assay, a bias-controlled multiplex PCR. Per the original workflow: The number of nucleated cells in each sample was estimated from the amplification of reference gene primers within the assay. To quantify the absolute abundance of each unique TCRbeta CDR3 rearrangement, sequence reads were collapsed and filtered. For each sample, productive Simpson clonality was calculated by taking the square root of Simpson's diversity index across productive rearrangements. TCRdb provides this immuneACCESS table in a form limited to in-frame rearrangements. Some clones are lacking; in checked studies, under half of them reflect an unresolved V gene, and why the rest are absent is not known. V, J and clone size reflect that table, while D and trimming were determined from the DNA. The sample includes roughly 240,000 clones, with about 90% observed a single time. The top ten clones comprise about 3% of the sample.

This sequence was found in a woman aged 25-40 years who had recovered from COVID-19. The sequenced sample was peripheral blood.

This receptor carries the CDR3 CASSIPRGGRGNYGYTF. The nucleotide sequence reads as follows: TGTGCCAGTAGTATCCCAAGAGGTGGCAGGGGGAACTATGGCTACACCTTC. Recombination linked TRBV19 to TRBJ1-2; 7 nucleotides in the junction match TRBD1. Inclusive of the bounding cysteine and phenylalanine, the CDR3 is 17 residues long. Of the read, only the CDR3 DNA is kept; its 51 bases are in frame from base 1. Ends trimmed: V by 3 bases, J by 2 bases; bases unmatched to a gene: 12. CDR1 and CDR2 are drawn from the germline V gene (reference sequence): LNHDA, SQIVND.